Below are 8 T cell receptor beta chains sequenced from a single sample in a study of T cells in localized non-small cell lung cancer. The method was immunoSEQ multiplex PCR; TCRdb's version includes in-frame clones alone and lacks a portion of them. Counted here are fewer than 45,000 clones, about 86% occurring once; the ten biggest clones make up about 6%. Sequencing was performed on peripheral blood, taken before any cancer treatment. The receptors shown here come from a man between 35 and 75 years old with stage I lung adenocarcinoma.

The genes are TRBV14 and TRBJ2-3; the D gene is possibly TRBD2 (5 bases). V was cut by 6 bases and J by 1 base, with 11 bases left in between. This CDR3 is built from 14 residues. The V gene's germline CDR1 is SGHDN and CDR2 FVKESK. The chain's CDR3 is CASSPSGGTDTQYF. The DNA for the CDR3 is TGTGCCAGCAGTCCGTCCGGGGGCACAGATACGCAGTATTTT.

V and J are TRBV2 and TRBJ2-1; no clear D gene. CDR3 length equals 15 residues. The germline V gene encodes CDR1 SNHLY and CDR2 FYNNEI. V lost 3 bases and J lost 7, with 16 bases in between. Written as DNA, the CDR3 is TGTGCCAGCAGTGAGGACCGAAGCTCGGCGAATGAGCAGTTCTTC. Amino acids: CASSEDRSSANEQFF.

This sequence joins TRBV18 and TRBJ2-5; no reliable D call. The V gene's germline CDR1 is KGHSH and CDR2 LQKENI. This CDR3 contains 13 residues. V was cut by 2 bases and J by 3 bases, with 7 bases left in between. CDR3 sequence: CASSPALEETQYF. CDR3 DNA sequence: TGTGCCAGCTCACCAGCCCTTGAAGAGACCCAGTACTTC.

The CDR3 DNA sequence: TGTGCCAGTAGTACCCCGCCGGGAATGGAGACCCAGTACTTC. It specifies CASSTPPGMETQYF. This chain uses TRBV19 with TRBJ2-5, with D perhaps TRBD2 (5 bases). The germline V gene has CDR1 LNHDA and CDR2 SQIVND (reference sequence). With 4 bases removed from V and 5 bases from J, the gap between germline ends came to 14 bases. The CDR3 has 14 residues.

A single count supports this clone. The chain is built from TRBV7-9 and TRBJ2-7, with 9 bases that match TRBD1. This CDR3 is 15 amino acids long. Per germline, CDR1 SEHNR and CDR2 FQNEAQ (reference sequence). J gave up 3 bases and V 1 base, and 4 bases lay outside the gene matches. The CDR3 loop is CASSLGTGDFYEQYF. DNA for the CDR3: TGTGCCAGCAGCTTAGGGACAGGGGACTTCTACGAGCAGTACTTC.

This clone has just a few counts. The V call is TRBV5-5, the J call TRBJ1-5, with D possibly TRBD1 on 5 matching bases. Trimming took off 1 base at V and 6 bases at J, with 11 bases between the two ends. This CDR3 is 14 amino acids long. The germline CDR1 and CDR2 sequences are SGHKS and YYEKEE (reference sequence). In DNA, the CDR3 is TGTGCCAGCAGCTTGCAGGGAGGAAGTCAGCCCCAGCATTTT. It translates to CASSLQGGSQPQHF.

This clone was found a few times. The CDR3 loop is CACMKGAGGTTDTQYF. The CDR3 DNA follows: TGTGCCTGCATGAAGGGCGCGGGAGGTACCACAGATACGCAGTATTTT. V usage is TRBV30 and J usage is TRBJ2-3; 8 nucleotides line up with TRBD2. The ends lost 6 bases at V and 2 bases at J; junction bases unmatched: 13. Germline values: CDR1 GTSNPN, CDR2 SVGIG (reference sequence). CDR3 length: 16 residues. Full variable domain (rest looked up from reference TRBV30 and TRBJ2-3): SQTIHQWPATLVQPVGSPLSLECTVEGTSNPNLYWYRQAAGRGLQLLFYSVGIGQISSEVPQNLSASRPQDRQFILSSKKLLLSDSGFYLCACMKGAGGTTDTQYFGPGTRLTVL.

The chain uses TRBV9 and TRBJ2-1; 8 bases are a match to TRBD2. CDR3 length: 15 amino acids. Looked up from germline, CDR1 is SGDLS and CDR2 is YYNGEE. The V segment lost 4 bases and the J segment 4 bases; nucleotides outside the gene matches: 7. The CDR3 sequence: CASSSSGGSYNEQFF. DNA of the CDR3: TGTGCCAGCAGCTCTTCGGGAGGGTCGTACAATGAGCAGTTCTTC.